Each of the 8 T cell receptor beta chains below was sequenced from the same sample in a study of shared T cell receptors in the human thymus. Using immunoSEQ multiplex PCR, the repertoire was profiled, and TCRdb retains in-frame clones only, with some absent. The sample yields 500,000 to 550,000 clones, 75% to 80% seen once. This same sample was also part of a study on human thymus T cells.

Sequenced material: thymocytes. The source of these receptors is a boy in the first two years of life with a congenital heart defect.

The CDR3 nucleotides are TGTGCCAGTAGTATAAAGGGACTCACTAGCAATCAGCCCCAGCATTTT. Its protein is CASSIKGLTSNQPQHF. The chain combines TRBV19 with TRBJ1-5; D possibly corresponds to TRBD1 (5 bases). The CDR3 contains 16 residues. Trimming stripped 2 bases from V and 0 bases from J, with 11 bases between. Germline CDR1 LNHDA, CDR2 SQIVND (reference sequence).

This chain connects TRBV7-2 to TRBJ1-1; D perhaps matches TRBD1 (5 bases). This CDR3 region has 16 residues. The V and J ends lost 5 bases and 9 bases respectively, with 25 bases between them. CDR1 is SGHTA and CDR2 is FQGNSA in the germline V gene. CDR3 nucleotide sequence: TGTGCCAGCAGCCCTACGCGACCGAGCAGGGCTTCGAAAGCTTTCTTT. Translation: CASSPTRPSRASKAFF.

This chain links TRBV2 with TRBJ1-2; D is undetermined. V lost 3 bases and J 8 bases, leaving 4 bases between the germline ends. Germline lookup yields CDR1 SNHLY and CDR2 FYNNEI. This CDR3 is 10 amino acids long. The CDR3 is CASSDVGYTF. CDR3 nucleotides: TGTGCCAGCAGTGACGTGGGCTACACCTTC.

The rearrangement links TRBV6-4 to TRBJ2-7; 14 bases align to TRBD2. V gave up 7 bases and J gave up 5 bases; unmatched junction bases: 13. The CDR3 has 17 residues. The germline V gene encodes CDR1 MRHNA and CDR2 SNTAGT. CDR3 in DNA: TGTGCCAGCAAGAAGACGGGACTAGCGGGAGTCTGGGACGAGCAGTACTTC. Translation gives CASKKTGLAGVWDEQYF.

The chain has TRBV10-3 and TRBJ1-2; 12 positions agree with TRBD1. From germline, CDR1 is ENHRY and CDR2 SYGVKD. The CDR3 covers 15 residues. With 6 bases clipped from V and 3 bases from J, the junction kept 5 bases outside the gene matches. The CDR3 coding sequence is TGTGCCATCAGACCCGGGACAGGGGGCGACTATGGCTACACCTTC. Its protein is CAIRPGTGGDYGYTF.

The V and J genes are TRBV27 and TRBJ2-6, with a tentative D call TRBD1 (5 bases). Trimming left V 5 bases short and J 2 bases short, with 16 bases between. Germline CDR1 reads MNHEY; CDR2 reads SMNVEV (reference sequence). The CDR3 spans 17 residues. The CDR3: CASSQNYQGTGANVLTF. The CDR3 DNA sequence: TGTGCCAGCAGTCAGAACTACCAGGGAACTGGGGCCAACGTCCTGACTTTC.

The chain recombines TRBV5-1 with TRBJ1-2; D is possibly TRBD1 (5 bases). The CDR3 is 13 residues long. Germline V gene sequence: CDR1 SGHRS, CDR2 YFSETQ. Deletions cut 4 bases from V and 3 bases from J, with 10 bases between. CDR3 sequence (DNA): TGCGCCAGCAGCACGCGGGACGACTATGGCTACACCTTC. As protein: CASSTRDDYGYTF.

The CDR3, as DNA: TGTGCCAGCAGCCAACCTGGGGTAGCGGAACCCTACGAGCAGTACTTC. It codes for CASSQPGVAEPYEQYF. This chain joins TRBV14 and TRBJ2-7; D perhaps matches TRBD2 (6 bases). CDR3 length equals 16 residues. From germline, CDR1 is SGHDN and CDR2 FVKESK. V lost 2 bases to trimming and J lost 2 bases, with 16 bases between them.